This TCR beta chain is from a study of CD8+ T cells in alopecia areata. Reverse transcription of extracted RNA yielded cDNA, which provided the sequencing template. Method: immunoSEQ multiplex PCR; TCRdb's copy keeps in-frame clones and lacks some. The sample lists about 150,000 clones, 45% to 60% occurring once. Those with alopecia areata gave lesional scalp punch biopsies and peripheral blood. PBMCs yielded sorted CD4+ and CD8+ T cells. This TCR was recovered from a human donor with alopecia areata. The sequencing sample was made of CD4+ T cells sorted from blood.

The CDR3, as DNA: TGTGCCAGCAGCGTAGGCGCAGGGAGGGAGACCCAGTACTTC. It encodes CASSVGAGRETQYF. This chain links TRBV9 with TRBJ2-5, with D possibly being TRBD2 (6 bases). Germline loops: CDR1 SGDLS, CDR2 YYNGEE. Deletions cut 0 bases from V and 5 bases from J, with 11 bases between. This CDR3 spans 14 amino acids.